What follows are 27 T cell receptor beta chains derived from one specimen sequenced in a study of T cell clonality in common variable immunodeficiency. Findings and caveats of the study: Reportedly, TCR beta sequences from common variable immunodeficiency showed fewer deletions and N-nucleotide insertions.

TCRdb keeps only in-frame clones here, not all; method: immunoSEQ multiplex PCR. This sample has just over 25,000 clones, each found more than once. No antigen is known for these receptors. The sample consisted of peripheral blood mononuclear cells. All receptors come from a human donor with common variable immunodeficiency.

There are a few counts of this clone. The read is 3 residues too short to cover the CDR3 end, so that end is filled in from the germline J gene. This chain connects TRBV20-1 to TRBJ2-5, with 8 bases fitting TRBD2. V gave up 6 bases and J gave up 7 bases; unmatched junction bases: 16. The CDR3 spans 15 residues. Germline V gene data show CDR1 as DFQATT and CDR2 as SNEGSKA (reference sequence). Partial CDR3 DNA: TGCAGTGCCGGTCGTCTAGCGGGTAGTTTGGGGACC. Encoded protein: CSAGRLAGSLGT. The CDR3 reads in full as CSAGRLAGSLGTQYF.

This clone turned up a few times. The read terminates 3 residues before the CDR3 end, so the remaining end is supplied by the germline J gene. The rearrangement links TRBV20-1 to TRBJ2-3, with 9 bases that match TRBD2. The germline CDR1 and CDR2 sequences are DFQATT and SNEGSKA (reference sequence). V was clipped by 6 bases and J by 2 bases; unmatched bases: 9. The CDR3 runs to 15 residues. The sequenced part of the CDR3 DNA is TGCAGTGCGGTCCCGACTAGCGGATTCACAGATACG. Its translation: CSAVPTSGFTDT. In full, the CDR3 reads CSAVPTSGFTDTQYF.

This clone showed up many times. The DNA ends 3 residues before the CDR3 does, and the rest of the CDR3 is filled in from the germline J gene. This chain joins TRBV7-6 and TRBJ1-4, with 8 bases aligning to TRBD1. Germline V gene lookup returns CDR1 SGHVS and CDR2 FNYEAQ. The CDR3 runs 16 residues. V was pared by 5 bases and J by 8 bases, with 13 bases of the junction left unmatched. This chain's CDR3 is CASSRGQGIVGEKLFF. The part of the CDR3 DNA that was read is TGTGCCAGCAGCCGAGGACAGGGAATAGTAGGGGAAAAA.

This clone was detected ten times or more. The observed sequence ends 3 residues before the CDR3 terminus, with the missing tail filled in from the germline J gene. V gene TRBV19 combines with J gene TRBJ2-3; 9 bases fit TRBD2. The CDR3 is made up of 16 amino acids. Per the germline V gene, CDR1 is LNHDA and CDR2 is SQIVND (reference sequence). The V gene end was trimmed by 3 bases and the J gene end by 6 bases; junction bases not matched to a gene: 10. The CDR3 bases that were read are TGTGCCAGTAGTATTAATGCGGGGGGGCCGACGGATACG. It translates to CASSINAGGPTDT. The entire CDR3 reads CASSINAGGPTDTQYF.

This clone was recorded at least ten times. CDR3 residues: CSVERRIDRAGYGYTF. The part of the CDR3 DNA that was read is TGCAGCGTTGAAAGAAGGATCGACAGGGCTGGCTATGGC. The V and J genes are TRBV29-1 and TRBJ1-2; 7 bases match TRBD1. The CDR3 end lies 3 residues beyond the end of the read and is filled in from the germline J gene. After removal of 2 bases from V and 4 bases from J, the junction contained 13 bases not matched to a gene. Germline V CDR1 and CDR2: SQVTM, ANQGSEA. This CDR3 contains 16 residues.

At least ten counts were recorded for this clone. The CDR3 end falls 3 residues outside the read, so it is completed with the germline J gene. V usage is TRBV5-1 and J usage is TRBJ2-7; the D gene is possibly TRBD1 (6 bases). This CDR3 region has 15 residues. The V end lost 4 bases, the J end lost 1 base, and 15 bases lay between the germline ends. From germline, CDR1 is SGHRS and CDR2 YFSETQ. The CDR3 loop is CASSIRGLGSYEQYF. CDR3 bases read: TGCGCCAGCAGCATCAGGGGCTTAGGGTCCTACGAG.

This clone was picked up many times. The CDR3 end is not reached by the read, which stops 3 residues before it; the germline J gene fills it in. The V call is TRBV13, the J call TRBJ2-3, with 12 bases lining up with TRBD2. The CDR3 sequence is 18 residues long. Germline lookup yields CDR1 PRHDT and CDR2 FYEKMQ (reference sequence). The V gene end was trimmed by 5 bases and the J gene end by 2 bases; junction bases not matched to a gene: 11. The sequenced part of the CDR3 DNA is TGTGCCAGCAGCCCCCATCGACTAGCGGGGGTGCCCACAGATACG. Its protein is CASSPHRLAGVPTDT. The complete CDR3 sequence is CASSPHRLAGVPTDTQYF.

This clone has ten or more counts. The DNA ends 3 residues before the CDR3 does, and the rest of the CDR3 is filled in from the germline J gene. The chain carries TRBV5-1 and TRBJ2-7, with D possibly being TRBD2 (6 bases). The V and J ends lost 0 bases and 6 bases respectively, with 13 bases between them. The length of the CDR3 is 14 residues. Germline V gives CDR1 SGHRS, CDR2 YFSETQ. The CDR3 DNA, read in part, is TGCGCCAGCAGCTTGGCCGGGGGTCCGGGCGAG. It translates to CASSLAGGPGE. The whole CDR3 protein reads CASSLAGGPGEQYF.

The sample holds many counts of this clone. The observed sequence ends 3 residues before the CDR3 terminus, with the missing tail filled in from the germline J gene. The V gene is TRBV12-3 or TRBV12-4, the J gene TRBJ2-7, with TRBD1 identical over 7 bases. The CDR3 extends over 14 amino acids. V lost 5 bases and J lost 0; bases outside the gene matches: 4. CDR3 loop: CASSKQGSSYEQYF. The CDR3 bases that were read are TGTGCCAGCAGTAAACAGGGGAGCTCCTACGAG.

This clone was seen at least ten times. From the germline J gene comes the end of the CDR3, since the read stops 3 residues before it. V is TRBV28 and J is TRBJ1-1, with a tentative D call TRBD1 (5 bases). Trimming pared 5 bases from V and 1 base from J, leaving 11 bases between. The CDR3 is 14 amino acids. Germline V gene sequence: CDR1 MDHEN, CDR2 SYDVKM. The covered CDR3 bases are TGTGCCAGCAGTATACAGGCTCCGAACACTGAA. It is translated as CASSIQAPNTE. In full, the CDR3 is CASSIQAPNTEAFF.

The sample holds many counts of this clone. The read ends 3 residues shy of where the CDR3 ends; the end is completed using the germline J gene. The rearrangement links TRBV5-1 to TRBJ1-1, with D uncertain. Germline assignment: CDR1 SGHRS and CDR2 YFSETQ. The CDR3 contains 16 residues. Trimming stripped 1 base from V and 1 base from J, with 14 bases between. The sequenced part of the CDR3 DNA is TGCGCCAGCAGCTTGAATGCAGGTCTGACGAACACTGAA. It is translated as CASSLNAGLTNTE. In full, the CDR3 reads CASSLNAGLTNTEAFF.

Regarding this clone: The read terminates 3 residues before the CDR3 end, so the remaining end is supplied by the germline J gene. The chain joins TRBV7-9 to TRBJ2-1; 8 positions agree with TRBD2. Germline lookup yields CDR1 SEHNR and CDR2 FQNEAQ (reference sequence). This CDR3 is 14 amino acids long. Trimming at V came to 6 bases and at J to 6 bases, leaving 7 bases not matched to a gene. The CDR3 region is CASSQTGTSNEQFF. CDR3 DNA (partial): TGTGCCAGCAGTCAAACCGGGACTAGCAATGAG.

As concerns this clone: The CDR3 end lies 3 residues beyond the end of the read and is filled in from the germline J gene. The chain carries TRBV7-2 and TRBJ2-3, with a possible D match to TRBD1 (6 bases). V was pared by 0 bases and J by 2 bases, with 12 bases between. The CDR3 contains 16 residues. Germline V lookup: CDR1 SGHTA, CDR2 FQGNSA. The part of the CDR3 DNA that was read is TGTGCCAGCAGCTTAGCGGTAGGGGGAAACACAGATACG. Its translation: CASSLAVGGNTDT. Given in full, the CDR3 is CASSLAVGGNTDTQYF.

This clone was seen ten or more times. The read ends 3 residues before the CDR3 terminus; that terminus is restored from the germline J gene. The J gene is TRBJ2-2, the V gene TRBV20-1, with 11 bases fitting TRBD2. In germline, CDR1 is DFQATT, CDR2 SNEGSKA (reference sequence). V lost 8 bases to trimming and J lost 5 bases; unmatched junction nucleotides: 4. CDR3 length: 13 residues. The covered CDR3 bases are TGCAGTTTTATAGCGGGGGGGACCGGGGAG. This translates into CSFIAGGTGE. The whole CDR3 reads CSFIAGGTGELFF.

The sample holds many counts of this clone. The sequence runs out 3 residues before the end of the CDR3; the remainder is reconstructed from the germline J gene. This chain uses TRBV6-2 or TRBV6-3 with TRBJ2-3; 12 bases are shared with TRBD2. J lost 6 bases, V lost 5 bases, and 9 bases had no gene match. Germline CDR1 is MNHEY and CDR2 is SVGEGT. The CDR3 extends over 16 amino acids. The covered CDR3 bases are TGTGCCAGCAGTACCCGGACTAGCGGGATTGTGGATACG. Protein product: CASSTRTSGIVDT. The full CDR3 protein reads CASSTRTSGIVDTQYF.

In this sample, this clone turned up many times. The CDR3 goes on 3 residues after the read ends, and that part is filled in from the germline J gene. This chain joins TRBV15 and TRBJ1-5; possibly TRBD1 for D (6 bases). V dropped 3 bases and J dropped 6 bases, with 12 bases sitting between them. The CDR3 spans 14 residues. CDR1 and CDR2 from the germline V gene are LNHNV and YYDKDF (reference sequence). Partial CDR3 DNA: TGTGCCACCAGCAGTAATCGAGGGGGTCAGCCC. Translating it yields CATSSNRGGQP. The complete CDR3 reads CATSSNRGGQPQHF.

Of note for this clone: The read terminates 3 residues before the CDR3 end, so the remaining end is supplied by the germline J gene. The chain combines TRBV11-2 with TRBJ2-5; D may be TRBD1 (5 bases). This CDR3 has 13 residues. The germline V and J ends were trimmed by 5 bases and 3 bases, with 10 bases remaining between them. Germline V lookup: CDR1 SGHAT, CDR2 FQNNGV. The sequenced CDR3 bases are TGTGCCAGCAGCCAGGGCCGGGAAGAGACC. It is translated as CASSQGREET. The whole CDR3 sequence is CASSQGREETQYF.

This clone has ten or more counts. The CDR3 end lies 3 residues beyond the end of the read and is filled in from the germline J gene. The chain combines TRBV4-1 with TRBJ1-3; D possibly corresponds to TRBD1 (6 bases). Germline assignment: CDR1 MGHRA and CDR2 YSYEKL. This CDR3 spans 15 amino acids. The V gene lost 4 bases and the J gene lost 4 bases, with 14 bases spanning the gap. CDR3 bases read: TGCGCCAGCAGCCCCATGCGGGGGGCAGGAAACACC. It yields the protein CASSPMRGAGNT. The full CDR3 protein reads CASSPMRGAGNTIYF.

This clone was recorded at least ten times. The read comes to an end 3 residues before the CDR3 does, leaving the germline J gene to fill in the end. The chain joins TRBV19 to TRBJ2-6; tentative D call: TRBD1 (5 bases). Germline values: CDR1 LNHDA, CDR2 SQIVND (reference sequence). Trimming left V 1 base short and J 4 bases short, with 8 bases between. The CDR3 totals 15 residues. The CDR3 bases that were read are TGTGCCAGTAGTATAGTCAGGGCCGGGGCCAACGTC. This codes for CASSIVRAGANV. In full, the CDR3 is CASSIVRAGANVLTF.

This clone was recorded many times. The missing CDR3 end, 3 residues past where the read stops, is filled in from the germline J gene. This chain connects TRBV18 to TRBJ1-1; a possible D gene is TRBD1 (6 bases). Germline CDR1 KGHSH, CDR2 LQKENI. This CDR3 spans 13 amino acids. V dropped 5 bases and J dropped 1 base, with 8 bases sitting between them. The CDR3 sequence: CASSGQKNTEAFF. The CDR3 bases that were read are TGTGCCAGCTCAGGACAGAAGAACACTGAA.

This clone occurred many times. The read finishes 3 residues shy of the CDR3 end, and the germline J gene is used to complete it. This chain uses TRBV18 with TRBJ2-3; 11 nucleotides align to TRBD2. Germline V gene lookup returns CDR1 KGHSH and CDR2 LQKENI. V shed 6 bases and J 2 bases; nucleotides not matched to a gene: 7. The CDR3 contains 16 residues. CDR3: CASSIGLAGSTDTQYF. Partial CDR3 DNA: TGTGCCAGCTCCATCGGACTAGCGGGTTCCACAGATACG.

Ten or more counts support this clone. The read ends 3 residues shy of where the CDR3 ends; the end is completed using the germline J gene. The rearrangement links TRBV30 to TRBJ1-4, with D unclear. The CDR3 covers 13 residues. Trimming pared 3 bases from V and 3 bases from J, leaving 8 bases between. Per germline, CDR1 GTSNPN and CDR2 SVGIG (reference sequence). CDR3: CAWSPGSNEKLFF. The DNA read from the CDR3 is TGTGCCTGGAGCCCAGGCTCTAATGAAAAA.

This clone was seen a few times. The CDR3 goes on 3 residues after the read ends, and that part is filled in from the germline J gene. Other DNA sequences of this sample code for an identical CDR3. The chain links TRBV20-1 to TRBJ2-7; 12 bases line up with TRBD2. Trimming at V came to 6 bases and at J to 4 bases, leaving 22 bases not matched to a gene. The germline V gene has CDR1 DFQATT and CDR2 SNEGSKA (reference sequence). CDR3 length: 19 residues. Incomplete CDR3 DNA: TGCAGTGCCCAGGACAGGGCGTTACCCGGACTAGCGGGGACGTACGAG. Its protein is CSAQDRALPGLAGTYE. The full-length CDR3 reads as CSAQDRALPGLAGTYEQYF.

This clone has a count of ten or more. With the read ending 3 residues before the CDR3 end, the germline J gene is used to fill in that end. The V and J genes are TRBV7-2 and TRBJ2-1; D gene uncertain. V lost 7 bases and J lost 3, with 7 bases in between. CDR1 and CDR2 from the germline V gene are SGHTA and FQGNSA. The length of the CDR3 is 12 residues. CDR3 DNA, as far as it was read: TGTGCCAGCACCTCGGGCTACAATGAG. Translating it yields CASTSGYNE. The whole CDR3 is CASTSGYNEQFF.

This clone was detected ten times or more. The read ends 3 residues before the CDR3 terminus; that terminus is restored from the germline J gene. The V and J genes are TRBV7-2 and TRBJ2-5; 8 nucleotides match TRBD1. The CDR3 runs to 13 residues. The junction had 6 bases not matched to a gene; V was cut back by 6 bases and J by 6 bases. Germline CDR1 SGHTA, CDR2 FQGNSA. The CDR3 reads CASRPGGLQTQYF. The CDR3 DNA, read in part, is TGTGCCAGCAGACCAGGGGGCCTCCAGACC.

This clone was recorded at least ten times. Read sequence stops 3 residues before the CDR3 end, and the germline J gene provides the missing end. The chain links TRBV11-2 to TRBJ1-1, with no clear D. CDR1 and CDR2 from the germline V gene are SGHAT and FQNNGV. The CDR3 has 12 amino acids. V was pared by 4 bases and J by 5 bases, with 8 bases between. CDR3 bases read: TGTGCCAGCAGCTCGGGGATAACTGAA. It codes for CASSSGITE. The complete CDR3 protein is CASSSGITEAFF.

Worth noting for this clone: The CDR3 end lies 3 residues beyond the end of the read and is filled in from the germline J gene. This chain uses TRBV30 with TRBJ1-4; TRBD1 aligns across 7 bases. CDR3 length: 15 residues. V shed 0 bases, J shed 8 bases, and the junction held 9 bases outside the gene matches. Per the germline V gene, CDR1 is GTSNPN and CDR2 is SVGIG (reference sequence). CDR3 DNA (partial): TGTGCCTGGAGTGTACGGGACAGTGTCAAGGAAAAA. This codes for CAWSVRDSVKEK. In full, the CDR3 reads CAWSVRDSVKEKLFF.